These T cell receptor beta chains were read from a single sample in a study of cytomegalovirus exposure and HLA in healthy donors. The method was immunoSEQ multiplex PCR; TCRdb's version includes in-frame clones alone and lacks a portion of them. Among around 160,000 clones listed, around three quarters were seen once. Sample: PBMCs. All receptors derive from a man aged 40-55 years in good health and CMV-seropositive. Both conserved end residues are part of each CDR3. Fields, in order: clone size, D gene, J gene, V gene, CDR3 protein, CDR3 DNA. A D gene is named only where the DNA matches it firmly. Part of the rows lack a size; the others show once, few, many or a class for expanded clones.

size: once; D: TRBD2; J: TRBJ2-5; V: TRBV7-9; CDR3: CASSDESGRAETQYF; DNA: TGTGCCAGCAGCGATGAATCCGGGAGGGCTGAGACCCAGTACTTC
size: few; D: .; J: TRBJ2-2; V: TRBV5-1; CDR3: CASRTEDTGELFF; DNA: TGCGCCAGCAGGACAGAGGACACCGGGGAGCTGTTTTTT
size: .; D: .; J: TRBJ2-2; V: TRBV12-5; CDR3: CASGEGVGELFF; DNA: TGTGCTAGTGGCGAGGGTGTCGGGGAGCTGTTTTTT
size: .; D: .; J: TRBJ2-3; V: TRBV25-1; CDR3: CASTFGGPGDTQYF; DNA: TGTGCCAGCACCTTTGGAGGCCCGGGAGATACGCAGTATTTT
size: .; D: .; J: TRBJ1-2; V: TRBV4-1; CDR3: CASSQEIGADNYGYTF; DNA: TGCGCCAGCAGCCAAGAAATAGGGGCGGATAACTATGGCTACACCTTC
size: few; D: .; J: TRBJ2-2; V: TRBV28; CDR3: CASSLFRNTGELFF; DNA: TGTGCCAGCAGTTTATTTAGAAACACCGGGGAGCTGTTTTTT
size: few; D: .; J: TRBJ1-4; V: TRBV7-9; CDR3: CASSSTARGEKLFF; DNA: TGTGCCAGCAGCTCCACAGCCAGGGGAGAAAAACTGTTTTTT
size: .; D: TRBD2; J: TRBJ2-1; V: TRBV6-6; CDR3: CASSMTSGVYNEQFF; DNA: TGTGCCAGCAGTATGACTAGCGGGGTATACAATGAGCAGTTCTTC
size: .; D: .; J: TRBJ2-3; V: TRBV28; CDR3: CASRPLEGRGRHTQYF; DNA: TGTGCCAGCAGACCCCTGGAGGGACGGGGTCGACATACGCAGTATTTT
size: .; D: .; J: TRBJ2-3; V: TRBV11-2; CDR3: CASSFGLPRTDTQYF; DNA: TGTGCCAGCAGCTTTGGACTACCCCGCACAGATACGCAGTATTTT
size: .; D: .; J: TRBJ2-7; V: TRBV5-1; CDR3: CASSSTGDYEQYF; DNA: TGCGCCAGCAGCTCGACAGGTGACTACGAGCAGTACTTC
size: .; D: .; J: TRBJ1-2; V: TRBV4-1; CDR3: CASSQGVYSNYGYTF; DNA: TGCGCCAGCAGCCAAGGAGTTTACAGTAACTATGGCTACACCTTC
size: .; D: .; J: TRBJ2-2; V: TRBV6-6; CDR3: CASSYSDSYTGELFF; DNA: TGTGCCAGCAGTTACTCGGACAGCTACACCGGGGAGCTGTTTTTT
size: .; D: .; J: TRBJ2-3; V: TRBV18; CDR3: CASSPMLASDTQYF; DNA: TGTGCCAGCTCACCAATGCTAGCCTCAGATACGCAGTATTTT
size: .; D: .; J: TRBJ2-2; V: TRBV19; CDR3: CASSRRGGTTTGELFF; DNA: TGTGCCAGTAGCCGAAGGGGGGGCACGACGACCGGGGAGCTGTTTTTT
size: .; D: .; J: TRBJ1-2; V: TRBV28; CDR3: CASSLGKDYGYTF; DNA: TGTGCCAGCAGTTTAGGCAAAGACTATGGCTACACCTTC
size: .; D: .; J: TRBJ2-3; V: TRBV7-9; CDR3: CASSLSGGTDTQYF; DNA: TGTGCCAGCAGCTTATCCGGGGGCACAGATACGCAGTATTTT
size: few; D: TRBD2; J: TRBJ2-7; V: TRBV7-2; CDR3: CASSLGGLAGNEQYF; DNA: TGTGCCAGCAGCTTAGGGGGACTAGCGGGAAACGAGCAGTACTTC
size: .; D: .; J: TRBJ2-7; V: TRBV6-6; CDR3: CASRDSNPLEQYF; DNA: TGTGCCAGCAGGGACTCCAACCCCCTCGAGCAGTACTTC
size: .; D: .; J: TRBJ2-1; V: TRBV5-4; CDR3: CASHTAGEQFF; DNA: TGTGCCAGCCACACGGCGGGGGAGCAGTTCTTC
size: .; D: TRBD1; J: TRBJ1-2; V: TRBV2; CDR3: CASVGTGGRRGYTF; DNA: TGTGCCTCCGTAGGGACAGGGGGTAGGCGTGGCTACACCTTC
size: .; D: TRBD1; J: TRBJ1-2; V: TRBV7-9; CDR3: CASSLARDRGNYGYTF; DNA: TGTGCCAGCAGCTTAGCGCGGGACAGGGGAAACTATGGCTACACCTTC
size: .; D: .; J: TRBJ1-3; V: TRBV13; CDR3: CASSLAGPGNTIYF; DNA: TGTGCCAGCAGCTTAGCAGGGCCTGGAAACACCATATATTTT
size: .; D: TRBD2; J: TRBJ2-7; V: TRBV18; CDR3: CASSLLAGADEQYF; DNA: TGTGCCAGCTCCCTTCTAGCGGGAGCCGACGAGCAGTACTTC
size: .; D: TRBD2; J: TRBJ2-1; V: TRBV9; CDR3: CASSVVGSGSGEQFF; DNA: TGTGCCAGCAGCGTAGTAGGTAGCGGGAGTGGAGAGCAGTTCTTC
size: .; D: .; J: TRBJ1-5; V: TRBV28; CDR3: CASSYPPWGGGSNQPQHF; DNA: TGTGCCAGCAGTTACCCCCCGTGGGGCGGGGGGAGCAATCAGCCCCAGCATTTT
size: .; D: .; J: TRBJ2-5; V: TRBV2; CDR3: CATTGQETQYF; DNA: TGTGCCACGACCGGGCAAGAGACCCAGTACTTC
size: few; D: .; J: TRBJ2-7; V: TRBV2; CDR3: CASGTMGEKLNANYEQYF; DNA: TGTGCCAGCGGGACAATGGGAGAGAAACTTAATGCAAACTACGAGCAGTACTTC
size: .; D: TRBD2; J: TRBJ2-1; V: TRBV5-1; CDR3: CASSTLAGVVNEQFF; DNA: TGCGCCAGCAGCACGCTAGCGGGAGTAGTGAATGAGCAGTTCTTC
size: .; D: TRBD1; J: TRBJ1-2; V: TRBV9; CDR3: CASSPYGTASNYGYTF; DNA: TGTGCCAGCAGCCCCTATGGGACAGCGTCTAACTATGGCTACACCTTC
size: .; D: .; J: TRBJ1-5; V: TRBV28; CDR3: CASVQVGVSNQPQHF; DNA: TGTGCCAGCGTCCAAGTCGGAGTCAGCAATCAGCCCCAGCATTTT
size: .; D: .; J: TRBJ2-5; V: TRBV7-8; CDR3: CASSLGRGQETQYF; DNA: TGTGCCAGCAGCTTAGGACGGGGACAAGAGACCCAGTACTTC
size: few; D: .; J: TRBJ2-7; V: TRBV21-1; CDR3: CASTGQGLGEQYF; DNA: TGTGCCAGCACCGGACAGGGGCTGGGCGAGCAGTACTTC
size: .; D: TRBD2; J: TRBJ2-7; V: TRBV5-1; CDR3: CASSLSNGREQYF; DNA: TGCGCCAGCAGCTTGAGTAACGGGAGGGAGCAGTACTTC
size: .; D: .; J: TRBJ2-7; V: TRBV12-1; CDR3: CASSARYEQYF; DNA: TGTGCCAGCAGCGCGCGCTACGAGCAGTACTTC